What follows is one T cell receptor beta chain and its context. Antigen specificity is unknown. The data were produced by immunoSEQ multiplex PCR, yet TCRdb's version contains in-frame clones alone and is incomplete. The sample has tens of thousands of clones, more than 75% seen once; the top ten hold 0.55% to 0.85%. This specimen belongs to a study of OX40 agonist ivuxolimab in advanced cancers. Turning to the study itself: The treatment was a fully human IgG2 OX40 agonist, ivuxolimab.

Autoimmune disease history or systemic immunosuppression meant exclusion. Study conclusions and caveats: CD4+ and CD8+ blood T cells expanded clonally by week 6 at 0.1 to 3.0 mg/kg. CD8+ T cells averaged more expanded clones than CD4+.

CDR3 length equals 17 residues. V lost 5 bases, J lost 1 base, and 4 bases stayed unmatched. The germline V gene has CDR1 SGHTA and CDR2 FQGNSA. The chain combines TRBV7-2 with TRBJ2-1, with 14 bases identical to TRBD2. This specimen consisted of CD4+ or CD8+ T cells sorted from blood, obtained in a trial of the OX40 agonist ivuxolimab. This TCR came from an adult with an advanced solid tumor such as melanoma, head and neck, liver or kidney cancer. CDR3 sequence: CASSPGLAGGSYNEQFF. Here the CDR3 DNA reads TGTGCCAGCAGCCCTGGACTAGCGGGGGGTTCCTACAATGAGCAGTTCTTC.